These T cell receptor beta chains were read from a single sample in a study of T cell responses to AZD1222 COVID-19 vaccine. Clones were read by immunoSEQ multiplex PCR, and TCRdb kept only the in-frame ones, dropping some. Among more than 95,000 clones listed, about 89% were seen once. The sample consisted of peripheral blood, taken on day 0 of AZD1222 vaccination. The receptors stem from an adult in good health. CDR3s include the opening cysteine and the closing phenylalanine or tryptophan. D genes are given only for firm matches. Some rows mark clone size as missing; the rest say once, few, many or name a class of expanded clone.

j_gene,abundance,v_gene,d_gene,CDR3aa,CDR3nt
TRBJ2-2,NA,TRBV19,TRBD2,CASSNQRGNTGELFF,TGTGCCAGTAGTAACCAGCGGGGGAACACCGGGGAGCTGTTTTTT
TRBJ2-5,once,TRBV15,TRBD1,CATSRDRQGRGETQYF,TGTGCCACCAGCAGAGATAGACAGGGAAGGGGGGAGACCCAGTACTTC
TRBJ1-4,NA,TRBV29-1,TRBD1,CSVGRQGNEKLFF,TGCAGCGTTGGCCGACAGGGGAATGAAAAACTGTTTTTT
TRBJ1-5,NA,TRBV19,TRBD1,CASSRGQGFQPQHF,TGTGCCAGTAGTAGGGGACAGGGGTTTCAGCCCCAGCATTTT
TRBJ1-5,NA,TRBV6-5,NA,CASRTGGQPQHF,TGTGCCAGCAGAACCGGAGGTCAGCCCCAGCATTTT
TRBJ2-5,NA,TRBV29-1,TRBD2,CSVRGLAGGETQYF,TGCAGCGTGAGAGGACTAGCGGGTGGAGAGACCCAGTACTTC
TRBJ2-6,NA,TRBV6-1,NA,CASSEGDRFSGANVLTF,TGTGCCAGCAGTGAGGGGGACCGTTTCTCTGGGGCCAACGTCCTGACTTTC
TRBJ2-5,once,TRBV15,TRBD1,CATSRVDRGLQETQYF,TGTGCCACCAGCAGAGTGGACAGGGGGCTCCAAGAGACCCAGTACTTC
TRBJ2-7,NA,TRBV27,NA,CASRGGRGGEQYF,TGTGCCAGCAGAGGGGGCAGGGGGGGCGAGCAGTACTTC
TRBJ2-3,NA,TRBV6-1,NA,CASSEYEYTTDTQYF,TGTGCCAGCAGTGAATACGAATACACCACAGATACGCAGTATTTT
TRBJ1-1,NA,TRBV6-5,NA,CASSYSSGLTNTEAFF,TGTGCCAGCAGTTACTCCTCCGGACTCACGAACACTGAAGCTTTCTTT
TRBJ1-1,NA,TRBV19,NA,CASTWGTDTEAFF,TGTGCCAGTACCTGGGGTACGGACACTGAAGCTTTCTTT
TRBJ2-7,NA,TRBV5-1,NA,CASSLERSDYEQYF,TGCGCCAGCAGCTTGGAGAGGTCAGACTACGAGCAGTACTTC
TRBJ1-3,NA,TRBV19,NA,CASRAGAAGNTIYF,TGTGCCAGTAGGGCAGGGGCGGCTGGAAACACCATATATTTT
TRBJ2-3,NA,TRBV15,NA,CATNSQRGFTDTQYF,TGTGCCACCAATTCCCAGAGGGGTTTTACAGATACGCAGTATTTT
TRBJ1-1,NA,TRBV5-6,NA,CASSFDRYTEAFF,TGTGCCAGCAGTTTTGACCGGTACACTGAAGCTTTCTTT
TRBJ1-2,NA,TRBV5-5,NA,CASSPPGTSNYGYTF,TGTGCCAGCAGCCCCCCGGGGACCTCTAACTATGGCTACACCTTC
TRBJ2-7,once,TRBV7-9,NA,CASSFYLSYEQYF,TGTGCCAGCAGCTTCTACTTATCCTACGAGCAGTACTTC
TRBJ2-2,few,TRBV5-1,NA,CASSISRMNTGELFF,TGCGCCAGCAGCATTTCCAGGATGAACACCGGGGAGCTGTTTTTT
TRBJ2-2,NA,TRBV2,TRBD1,CASRRDRGYTGELFF,TGTGCCAGCAGAAGGGACAGGGGGTATACCGGGGAGCTGTTTTTT
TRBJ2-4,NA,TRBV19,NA,CASSMGDPSAKNIQYF,TGTGCCAGTAGTATGGGGGACCCTTCAGCCAAAAACATTCAGTACTTC
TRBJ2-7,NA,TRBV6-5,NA,CAGSRTLDSYEQYF,TGTGCCGGAAGTAGGACACTGGACTCCTACGAGCAGTACTTC
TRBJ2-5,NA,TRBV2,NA,CASSAGVLQETQYF,TGTGCCAGCAGTGCGGGGGTCTTGCAAGAGACCCAGTACTTC
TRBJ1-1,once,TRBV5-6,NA,CASSRNTEAFF,TGTGCCAGCAGCCGGAACACTGAAGCTTTCTTT
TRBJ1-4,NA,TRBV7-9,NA,CASSAAGTNEKLFF,TGTGCCAGCAGCGCGGCCGGGACAAATGAAAAACTGTTTTTT
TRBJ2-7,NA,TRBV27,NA,CASSLVGVSYGNEQYF,TGTGCCAGCAGTTTAGTAGGGGTCTCCTACGGGAACGAGCAGTACTTC
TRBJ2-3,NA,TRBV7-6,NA,CASSLARPRSSTDTQYF,TGTGCCAGCAGCTTAGCCCGACCGCGGTCGAGCACAGATACGCAGTATTTT
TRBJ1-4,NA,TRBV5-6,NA,CASSYGAPNEKLFF,TGTGCCAGCAGCTACGGGGCGCCTAATGAAAAACTGTTTTTT
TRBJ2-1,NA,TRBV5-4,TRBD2,CASSFESGGSLEQFF,TGTGCCAGCAGCTTTGAAAGCGGGGGGTCTTTGGAGCAGTTCTTC
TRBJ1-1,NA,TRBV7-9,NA,CASSLAGPSTEAFF,TGTGCCAGCAGCTTAGCTGGGCCGAGCACTGAAGCTTTCTTT
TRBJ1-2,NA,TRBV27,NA,CASSLAGGRYGYTF,TGTGCCAGCAGTTTGGCCGGGGGAAGGTATGGCTACACCTTC
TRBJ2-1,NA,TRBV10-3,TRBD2,CAISDGLAGSFLFF,TGTGCCATCAGTGATGGACTAGCGGGCTCTTTTTTGTTCTTC
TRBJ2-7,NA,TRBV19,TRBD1,CASSPGQAYEQYF,TGTGCCAGTTCCCCGGGACAGGCCTACGAGCAGTACTTC
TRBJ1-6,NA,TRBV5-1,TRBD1,CASTPGTGYSPLHF,TGCGCCAGCACCCCCGGGACAGGGTACTCACCCCTCCACTTT
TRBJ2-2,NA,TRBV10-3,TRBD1,CAINVNEQGAPGELFF,TGTGCCATCAATGTAAACGAACAGGGGGCGCCCGGGGAGCTGTTTTTT
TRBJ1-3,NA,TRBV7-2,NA,CASTTQAGNTIYF,TGTGCCAGCACCACGCAGGCTGGAAACACCATATATTTT
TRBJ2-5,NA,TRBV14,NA,CASSRTNTQETQYF,TGTGCCAGCAGCCGGACAAACACTCAAGAGACCCAGTACTTC
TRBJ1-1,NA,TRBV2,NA,CASKRVANTEAFF,TGTGCCAGCAAAAGAGTAGCGAACACTGAAGCTTTCTTT
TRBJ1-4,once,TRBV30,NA,CAWSDPRGVVGEKLFF,TGTGCCTGGAGTGACCCCCGGGGGGTTGTTGGTGAAAAACTGTTTTTT
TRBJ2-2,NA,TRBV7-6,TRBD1,CASSPWDRGTGELFF,TGTGCCAGCAGCCCGTGGGACAGGGGGACCGGGGAGCTGTTTTTT
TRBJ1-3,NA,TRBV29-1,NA,CSAEQVSGNTIYF,TGCAGCGCGGAACAGGTCTCTGGAAACACCATATATTTT
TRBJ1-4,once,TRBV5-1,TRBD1,CASSFGTGELFF,TGCGCCAGCAGCTTTGGGACAGGCGAACTGTTTTTT
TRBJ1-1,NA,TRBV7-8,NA,CASSLGSRDTEAFF,TGTGCCAGCAGCTTAGGTTCACGGGACACTGAAGCTTTCTTT
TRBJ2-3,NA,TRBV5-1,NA,CASSFQGKGVITTDTQYF,TGCGCCAGCAGCTTTCAAGGAAAGGGAGTTATAACCACAGATACGCAGTATTTT
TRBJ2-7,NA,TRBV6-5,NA,CASSFRARSSREQYF,TGTGCCAGCAGTTTCAGGGCGCGGTCCTCCCGCGAGCAGTACTTC
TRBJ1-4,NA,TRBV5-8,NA,CASSLGPHEKLFF,TGTGCCAGCAGCTTGGGGCCCCATGAAAAACTGTTTTTT
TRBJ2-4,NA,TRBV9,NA,CASSVKVVGGLTKNIQYF,TGTGCCAGCAGCGTAAAGGTGGTGGGGGGGCTAACCAAAAACATTCAGTACTTC
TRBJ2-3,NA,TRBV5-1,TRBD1,CASSLGNRGGTDTQYF,TGCGCCAGCAGCTTGGGTAACAGGGGCGGGACAGATACGCAGTATTTT
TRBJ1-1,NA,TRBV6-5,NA,CASSYSVRTRNTEAFF,TGTGCCAGCAGTTACTCCGTCAGGACAAGGAACACTGAAGCTTTCTTT
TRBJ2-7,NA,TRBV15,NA,CATSRDLQTYEQYF,TGTGCCACCAGCAGAGATTTACAGACCTACGAGCAGTACTTC